Shown below are 27 T cell receptor beta chains from a single sample sequenced in a study of tumor and adjacent non-tumor tissue in lung cancer. The library came from three nested PCR rounds adapted from ARM-PCR protocols. TCRdb itself ran the multiplex PCR reads through MiXCR, one entry per CDR3 protein. The table shows over 80,000 distinct CDR3 sequences, with 75% to 85% occurring only once. This sample's RNA came from whole unsorted tissue. Distant lung tissue was collected more than 3 cm away from the tumor edge. Material for sequencing was distant non-tumor lung tissue. These receptors originate from a woman aged 50 to 65 with non-small cell lung cancer.

As concerns this clonotype: This may be a read error: a much more frequent sequence differs by one nucleotide. The rearrangement links TRBV20-1 to TRBJ2-7, with D possibly being TRBD1 or TRBD2 (5 bases each). Germline V lookup: CDR1 DFQATT, CDR2 SNEGSKA (reference sequence). V was trimmed by 1 base and J by 4 bases, leaving 23 bases between them. The CDR3 sequence is 17 residues long. CDR3 coding DNA: TGCAGTGCTAGAGGTCTGCCGGGACCGTCCAAGATATACGAGCAGTACTTC. Amino acids: CSARGLPGPSKIYEQYF.

The rearrangement links TRBV29-1 to TRBJ2-7; D is possibly TRBD1 (6 bases). The V gene lost 6 bases and the J gene lost 9 bases, with 24 bases spanning the gap. The CDR3 runs 14 residues. CDR1 is SQVTM, CDR2 ANQGSEA, per germline. The CDR3 region has the DNA TGCAGCGTCCCTGACAGGAGTAAACGGGACGTGCAGTACTTC. Its protein is CSVPDRSKRDVQYF.

With regard to this clonotype: A read error may produce the germline difference seen at one junction end. The V gene is TRBV4-2, the J gene TRBJ2-7, with D maybe TRBD2 (6 bases). The CDR3 loop spans 18 amino acids. In germline, CDR1 is LGHNA, CDR2 YNFKEQ. Here the CDR3 DNA reads TGTGCCAGCAGCCAACAGTTTGGGACTGGCGGGCGACCCTATGAGCAGTACTTC. Protein sequence: CASSQQFGTGGRPYEQYF.

In the case of this clonotype: Germline is not matched at one junction end, which may reflect a read error. The genes are TRBV4-1 and TRBJ2-7; 7 positions match TRBD2. The germline V gene has CDR1 MGHRA and CDR2 YSYEKL. This CDR3 has 15 amino acids. The CDR3 here is CTSSLALAESYEQYF. CDR3 in DNA: TGCACCAGCAGCCTAGCCCTAGCGGAATCCTACGAGCAGTACTTC.

Concerning this clonotype: A read error may produce the germline difference seen at one junction end. The gene calls are TRBV6-5 and TRBJ2-5; 12 bases are shared with TRBD1. The V gene's germline CDR1 is MNHEY and CDR2 SVGAGI. CDR3 size: 14 residues. The CDR3 DNA sequence: TGTACCAGCAGTAGGGACAGGGGGCTAGAGACCCAGTACTTC. The encoded protein is CTSSRDRGLETQYF.

Concerning this clonotype: One end of the junction is discordant with germline, which a read error may explain. The chain couples TRBV4-1 to TRBJ1-4; the D is unclear. This CDR3 spans 14 amino acids. In germline, CDR1 is MGHRA, CDR2 YSYEKL. In DNA, the CDR3 is TGCGCCAGCAGACAAGATAGGCGGGATAAAAAACTGTTTTTT. It is translated as CASRQDRRDKKLFF.

In this sample, this clonotype turned up many times. The chain links TRBV20-1 to TRBJ1-2; tentatively, D is TRBD1 (6 bases). CDR1 and CDR2 from the germline V gene are DFQATT and SNEGSKA (reference sequence). Trimming removed 5 bases from V and 2 bases from J, with 18 bases in between. This CDR3 is 15 amino acids long. Here the CDR3 DNA reads TGCAGTGCTCCTCCCCCGGGGGCGCGGAACTATGGCTACACCTTC. This encodes CSAPPPGARNYGYTF.

With regard to this clonotype: Because the CDR3 is missing its conserved closing phenylalanine or tryptophan, this is likely a read error. No DNA is shown, since the ends of the CDR3 on it are uncertain; the CDR3 is the one TCRdb lists. The chain is built from TRBV11-1 and TRBJ2-6. The CDR3 totals 13 residues, both ends included. CDR1 and CDR2 (germline): SGHAT, FQDESV (reference sequence). The CDR3 loop is CASSTWEANVLTL.

For this clonotype: A read error may produce the germline difference seen at one junction end. J is TRBJ2-2 and V is TRBV10-3; D might be TRBD2 (6 bases). Per germline, CDR1 ENHRY and CDR2 SYGVKD. This CDR3 has 15 amino acids. The CDR3 spells CTISESRVSGGEMFF. The CDR3 nucleotides are TGTACCATCAGTGAGTCCCGGGTCTCGGGCGGGGAGATGTTTTTT.

The rearrangement links TRBV20-1 to TRBJ2-7; possibly TRBD1 for D (5 bases). CDR3 length: 14 amino acids. Germline CDR1 and CDR2: DFQATT and SNEGSKA (reference sequence). The V gene lost 5 bases and the J gene lost 4 bases, with 18 bases spanning the gap. The CDR3 sequence is CSAGPPGPRYEQYF. The CDR3 DNA is TGCAGTGCTGGACCTCCAGGGCCTAGATACGAGCAGTACTTC.

In the case of this clonotype: One base away lies a much larger clone, so this may be a sequencing read error. This chain connects TRBV5-6 to TRBJ1-2; D is undetermined. Trimming removed 2 bases from V and 1 base from J, with 9 bases in between. This CDR3 region has 14 residues. Germline V CDR1 and CDR2: SGHDT, YYEEEE. The DNA for the CDR3 is TGTGCCAGCAGCTTACTCGGGCATAACTATGGCTACACCTTC. It encodes CASSLLGHNYGYTF.

Notes on this clonotype: The junction differs from germline at one of its ends, possibly a read error. V usage is TRBV5-5 and J usage is TRBJ2-1; D is perhaps TRBD1 or TRBD2 (5 bases each). The CDR3 length is 17 residues. Germline V gene lookup returns CDR1 SGHKS and CDR2 YYEKEE (reference sequence). The CDR3 loop is CASSQSPGRGTYNEQFF. As DNA, the CDR3 is TGTGCCAGCAGCCAATCCCCGGGGCGAGGGACCTATAATGAGCAGTTCTTC.

This clonotype appeared once. At one boundary the junction diverges from the germline segment, which might be a read error. V and J are TRBV4-1 and TRBJ2-2, with a possible D match to TRBD1 (6 bases). This CDR3 is 16 amino acids long. Germline V CDR1 and CDR2: MGHRA, YSYEKL. In nucleotides, the CDR3 is TGCGCCAACAGCCAAGAGTCAGGACAGAACACCGGGGAGCCGTTTTTT. Its protein product is CANSQESGQNTGEPFF.

As concerns this clonotype: A read error may account for a junction end that differs from germline. The chain recombines TRBV14 with TRBJ2-3, with 8 bases fitting TRBD2. CDR1 is SGHDN, CDR2 FVKESK, per germline. This CDR3 spans 17 amino acids. The CDR3 sequence is CASSQQRSGRQTDTQNF. The CDR3 region has the DNA TGTGCCAGCAGCCAACAGAGAAGCGGGAGACAAACAGATACGCAGAATTTT. The full variable domain, with the rest looked up from reference TRBV14 and TRBJ2-3, is EAGVTQFPSHSVIEKGQTVTLRCDPISGHDNLYWYRRVMGKEIKFLLHFVKESKQDESGMPNNRFLAERTGGTYSTLKVQPAELEDSGVYFCASSQQRSGRQTDTQNFGPGTRLTVL.

A note on this clonotype: Likely a read error: the CDR3 ends without its conserved phenylalanine or tryptophan. J is TRBJ2-2 and V is TRBV12-3 or TRBV12-4; 9 bases are shared with TRBD1. The CDR3 sequence is 16 residues long. The CDR3 sequence is CASSLGTGTNTRELFI. In DNA form, the CDR3 reads TGTGCCAGCAGTTTGGGGACAGGGACAAACACCCGGGAGCTGTTTATT.

Notes on this clonotype: This could be a read error, since a much larger clone is one nucleotide away. The gene calls are TRBV7-8 and TRBJ2-7; the D is unclear. Germline V gives CDR1 SGHVS, CDR2 FQNEAQ. The CDR3 has 12 amino acids. The CDR3 is CASRFGGYEQYF. CDR3 coding DNA: TGTGCCAGCCGCTTTGGTGGTTACGAGCAGTACTTC.

Worth noting for this clonotype: Lacking the conserved final phenylalanine or tryptophan, this CDR3 likely reflects a read error. The chain joins TRBV12-5 to TRBJ2-1, with 9 bases aligning to TRBD1. The CDR3 sequence is 15 residues long. CDR1 LGHNT and CDR2 FRNRAP come from the germline V gene. J lost 8 bases, V lost 10 bases, and 15 bases had no gene match. The CDR3 sequence: CAKGLPGQGVHEQFL. The CDR3 DNA sequence: TGTGCTAAAGGTTTGCCGGGACAGGGCGTCCATGAGCAGTTCCTC.

Turning to this clonotype: This may come from a read error, since a much larger clone is one base off. This chain joins TRBV5-1 and TRBJ2-4, with D possibly called TRBD1 or TRBD2 (5 bases each). From germline, CDR1 is SGHRS and CDR2 YFSETQ. This CDR3 has 15 amino acids. The CDR3 loop is CASSSGSQPTDIEYF. DNA of the CDR3: TGCGCCAGCAGCTCGGGGAGCCAGCCCACGGACATTGAGTACTTC.

Remarks on this clonotype: One junction end disagrees with the germline gene, perhaps due to a read error. The rearrangement links TRBV11-2 to TRBJ2-3; tentatively, D is TRBD2 (6 bases). CDR3 length: 16 amino acids. The germline gives CDR1 SGHAT, CDR2 FQNNGV. CDR3 in DNA: TGTGCCAGCAACTTGTGGGGCCGGCTAGCGACAGATACGCACTATTTT. Its protein product is CASNLWGRLATDTHYF.

In regard to this clonotype: A read error is likely, as this CDR3 ends without the conserved phenylalanine or tryptophan. The chain carries TRBV6-1 and TRBJ1-1; D is ambiguous. Germline CDR1 MNHNS, CDR2 SASEGT. This CDR3 region has 12 residues. As DNA, the CDR3 is TGTGTTAGCAGTGAAGGGCAAACTGAAGCTTTCATT. Protein: CVSSEGQTEAFI.

About this clonotype itself: One end of the junction is discordant with germline, which a read error may explain. The chain has TRBV10-2 and TRBJ2-1, with 13 bases fitting TRBD2. Germline CDR1 and CDR2: WSHSY and SAAADI. There are 16 residues in the CDR3. CDR3: CANSGTGTSGTDGQFF. Written as DNA, the CDR3 is TGCGCCAACAGTGGTACCGGGACTAGCGGGACCGATGGGCAGTTCTTC.

V and J are TRBV6-1 and TRBJ2-6; possibly TRBD2 for D (7 bases). The CDR3 has 15 residues. The germline V gene encodes CDR1 MNHNS and CDR2 SASEGT. The CDR3 region has the DNA TGTGGCGGCGGCGGGGGACATAGTGGTGCCAACGTCCTGACTTTC. Translation: CGGGGGHSGANVLTF.

The rearrangement uses TRBV6-6 and TRBJ2-3; D call uncertain. This CDR3 is built from 14 residues. The germline V gene has CDR1 MNHNY and CDR2 SVGAGI (reference sequence). CDR3 amino acids: CANTEDCTTDTQYF. The CDR3 DNA sequence: TGTGCTAACACTGAAGACTGTACCACAGATACGCAGTATTTT.

Concerning this clonotype itself: A much larger clone differs by one base, so this may be a read error. The chain combines TRBV12-3 or TRBV12-4 with TRBJ2-7; D may be TRBD1 (7 bases). This CDR3 contains 14 residues. The CDR3 protein is CASSPDRDSYELYF. In nucleotides, the CDR3 is TGTGCCAGCAGTCCCGACAGGGACTCCTACGAGCTGTACTTC.

In nucleotides, the CDR3 is TGCGCTAGCCGACTGCCCAGTCCAGATACGCAGTATTTT. Translation gives CASRLPSPDTQYF. This chain connects TRBV5-1 to TRBJ2-3; D not resolved. The CDR3 covers 13 residues. Germline V gene data show CDR1 as SGHRS and CDR2 as YFSETQ.

As regards this clonotype: At one end the junction does not follow the germline gene, possibly because of a read error. CDR3 protein: CASRPDCSSPLHF. The CDR3 nucleotides are TGTGCCAGCAGACCCGACTGTTCTTCACCTCTCCACTTT. This chain uses TRBV12-3 or TRBV12-4 with TRBJ1-6; D remains unclear. The CDR3 spans 13 residues.

Details on this clonotype: At one of its ends the junction is not consistent with the germline gene, which may arise from a read error. This sequence joins TRBV20-1 and TRBJ2-1, with TRBD2 matching over 8 bases. The CDR3 extends over 13 amino acids. Germline-derived CDR1 and CDR2 are DFQATT and SNEGSKA (reference sequence). CDR3 nucleotides: TGCAGTGTCGGGAGGCGGGAGGCGGATGAGCAATTCTTC. Its protein is CSVGRREADEQFF.